This T cell receptor (beta chain) was retrieved from a study of tumor and adjacent non-tumor tissue in lung cancer. Regarding the study as a whole: Top 100 clones took a larger repertoire share in normal lung.

This clonotype was detected a few times. Its matching antigen is unknown. Mismatch with germline at one junction end may stem from a read error. Germline V CDR1 and CDR2: SGHNT, YENEEA. The CDR3 extends over 14 amino acids. No cell sorting was done before RNA was extracted from the tissue. Three rounds of nested PCR, following a modified ARM-PCR protocol, produced the TCRbeta library. TCRdb analysed the multiplex PCR reads with MiXCR anew, one entry per CDR3 protein. The data show more than 70,000 distinct CDR3 sequences, around three fifths seen once. The TCR sequence derives from an older man with non-small cell lung cancer. The sequenced sample was lung tumor tissue. The chain is built from TRBV11-3 and TRBJ2-1, with D maybe TRBD2 (5 bases). The CDR3 nucleotides are TGTGTCAGCAGCGGCCGGGATAGGGTTAATGAGCAGTTCTTC. Its protein product is CVSSGRDRVNEQFF.